What follows describes a single T cell receptor beta chain. It was with random hexamers that roughly 0.45 to 1 ug RNA was reverse transcribed. Multiplex PCR with immunoSEQ amplified the TCR beta CDR3 across 54 Vbeta and 13 Jbeta. TCRdb re-derived calls from the immunoSEQ multiplex PCR reads in MiXCR, one entry per CDR3 protein. The sample includes roughly 140,000 distinct CDR3 sequences, 94% seen only once; the top ten take approximately 0.3%. The data originate from a study of CD8 T cells in Susac syndrome. CD8+ and CD4+ T cells circulating in blood were sequenced for TCR beta. The clonotype comes from a human donor in good health. Sequencing was carried out using CD8+ T cells from PBMCs.

This CDR3 reads CASSYEAASGILNTGELFF. DNA for the CDR3: TGTGCCAGCAGTTACGAGGCCGCTAGCGGGATCCTCAACACCGGGGAGCTGTTTTTT. This chain links TRBV6-2 or TRBV6-3 with TRBJ2-2; 9 positions match TRBD2. Losses at the gene ends were 2 bases for V and 2 bases for J; bases not matched to a gene: 12. Germline assignment: CDR1 MNHEY and CDR2 SVGEGT. CDR3 size: 19 residues.